These T cell receptor beta chains were read from a single sample in a study of OX40 agonist ivuxolimab in advanced cancers. Repertoires were generated with immunoSEQ multiplex PCR, while TCRdb's copy carries only in-frame clones and drops some. The sample shows 69,000 or so clones, approximately 81% of them seen only once. Sample: CD4+ or CD8+ T cells sorted from blood, taken in a trial of the OX40 agonist ivuxolimab. The receptors were sampled from an adult with an advanced solid tumor such as melanoma, head and neck, liver or kidney cancer. Each CDR3 is given with its conserved first and last residue. The order of the fields is clone size, V gene, J gene, D gene, CDR3 protein, CDR3 DNA. D genes are given only for firm matches. Part of the rows lack a size; the others show once, few, many or a class for expanded clones.

abundance: .; v_gene: TRBV6-5; j_gene: TRBJ2-1; d_gene: TRBD1; CDR3aa: CASSYRRGPYNEQFF; CDR3nt: TGTGCCAGCAGTTACCGCAGGGGGCCTTACAATGAGCAGTTCTTC
abundance: .; v_gene: TRBV25-1; j_gene: TRBJ1-1; d_gene: .; CDR3aa: CAVLREGNTEAFF; CDR3nt: TGTGCCGTCCTGAGGGAAGGCAACACTGAAGCTTTCTTT
abundance: .; v_gene: TRBV6-6; j_gene: TRBJ1-2; d_gene: .; CDR3aa: CASSLQERGYTF; CDR3nt: TGTGCCAGCAGCCTACAGGAACGCGGCTACACCTTC
abundance: .; v_gene: TRBV7-9; j_gene: TRBJ1-4; d_gene: .; CDR3aa: CASSSGQGGEKLFF; CDR3nt: TGTGCCAGCAGCTCAGGGCAGGGCGGTGAAAAACTGTTTTTT
abundance: few; v_gene: TRBV6-5; j_gene: TRBJ2-3; d_gene: .; CDR3aa: CASSLTRHTDTQYF; CDR3nt: TGTGCCAGCAGTCTTACTAGGCATACAGATACGCAGTATTTT
abundance: .; v_gene: TRBV5-1; j_gene: TRBJ1-3; d_gene: TRBD1; CDR3aa: CASSLRTGGRPNTIYF; CDR3nt: TGCGCCAGCAGCTTGCGGACAGGGGGCAGGCCGAACACCATATATTTT
abundance: .; v_gene: TRBV2; j_gene: TRBJ2-1; d_gene: TRBD1; CDR3aa: CASGQGNEQFF; CDR3nt: TGTGCCTCCGGACAGGGCAATGAGCAGTTCTTC
abundance: .; v_gene: TRBV21-1; j_gene: TRBJ1-2; d_gene: .; CDR3aa: CASSKATARSGYTF; CDR3nt: TGTGCCAGCAGCAAAGCCACAGCACGGAGTGGCTACACCTTC
abundance: .; v_gene: TRBV28; j_gene: TRBJ2-3; d_gene: TRBD2; CDR3aa: CASFETSAKDTQYF; CDR3nt: TGTGCCAGCTTTGAAACTAGCGCCAAAGATACGCAGTATTTT
abundance: .; v_gene: TRBV19; j_gene: TRBJ1-4; d_gene: TRBD1; CDR3aa: CASRGTGTGAEKLFF; CDR3nt: TGTGCCAGTAGGGGAACCGGGACAGGGGCCGAAAAACTGTTTTTT
abundance: .; v_gene: TRBV28; j_gene: TRBJ1-5; d_gene: .; CDR3aa: CASSPLPGRRQPQHF; CDR3nt: TGTGCCAGCAGTCCCCTTCCCGGGAGGAGGCAGCCCCAGCATTTT
abundance: .; v_gene: TRBV7-2; j_gene: TRBJ2-7; d_gene: .; CDR3aa: CASNRGAGLYEQYF; CDR3nt: TGTGCCAGCAATCGCGGGGCAGGACTCTACGAGCAGTACTTC
abundance: .; v_gene: TRBV28; j_gene: TRBJ2-7; d_gene: TRBD2; CDR3aa: CASSPTGTGGGEQYF; CDR3nt: TGTGCCAGCAGTCCAACCGGGACGGGGGGAGGTGAGCAGTACTTC
abundance: once; v_gene: TRBV19; j_gene: TRBJ1-5; d_gene: .; CDR3aa: CASSQGLSNQPQHF; CDR3nt: TGTGCCAGTAGCCAGGGGCTTAGCAATCAGCCCCAGCATTTT
abundance: once; v_gene: TRBV18; j_gene: TRBJ1-6; d_gene: .; CDR3aa: CASSPGEPLHF; CDR3nt: TGTGCCAGCTCACCGGGGGAACCCCTCCACTTT
abundance: once; v_gene: TRBV28; j_gene: TRBJ2-2; d_gene: .; CDR3aa: CASRQPGPPGELFF; CDR3nt: TGTGCCAGCAGACAACCAGGTCCTCCCGGGGAGCTGTTTTTT
abundance: .; v_gene: TRBV30; j_gene: TRBJ2-2; d_gene: TRBD1; CDR3aa: CAWQGGWDRGNTGELFF; CDR3nt: TGTGCCTGGCAGGGAGGGTGGGACAGGGGCAACACCGGGGAGCTGTTTTTT
abundance: .; v_gene: TRBV5-1; j_gene: TRBJ1-1; d_gene: .; CDR3aa: CASRGSGRDTEAFF; CDR3nt: TGCGCCAGCAGAGGTTCGGGCAGGGACACTGAAGCTTTCTTT
abundance: .; v_gene: TRBV27; j_gene: TRBJ1-6; d_gene: .; CDR3aa: CASSLGDVSSYNSPLHF; CDR3nt: TGTGCCAGTTCCCTCGGGGACGTGAGCTCCTATAATTCACCCCTCCACTTT
abundance: .; v_gene: TRBV7-3; j_gene: TRBJ2-7; d_gene: .; CDR3aa: CASSLTYYEQYF; CDR3nt: TGTGCCAGCAGCTTGACTTACTACGAGCAGTACTTC
abundance: .; v_gene: TRBV27; j_gene: TRBJ2-1; d_gene: .; CDR3aa: CASSQRQTNEQFF; CDR3nt: TGTGCCAGCAGTCAACGACAGACCAATGAGCAGTTCTTC
abundance: .; v_gene: TRBV7-6; j_gene: TRBJ2-5; d_gene: .; CDR3aa: CASSSPGAETQYF; CDR3nt: TGTGCCAGCTCAAGTCCAGGGGCGGAGACCCAGTACTTC
abundance: .; v_gene: TRBV6-5; j_gene: TRBJ2-6; d_gene: .; CDR3aa: CASTTGFVGANVLTF; CDR3nt: TGTGCCAGCACCACAGGGTTTGTTGGGGCCAACGTCCTGACTTTC
abundance: .; v_gene: TRBV19; j_gene: TRBJ2-7; d_gene: .; CDR3aa: CASKKSFLGEQYF; CDR3nt: TGTGCCAGCAAAAAGAGTTTCCTGGGCGAGCAGTACTTC
abundance: .; v_gene: TRBV5-1; j_gene: TRBJ1-1; d_gene: TRBD1; CDR3aa: CASSLGTGQRNTEAFF; CDR3nt: TGCGCCAGCAGCTTGGGGACAGGCCAGAGGAACACTGAAGCTTTCTTT
abundance: .; v_gene: TRBV28; j_gene: TRBJ1-6; d_gene: .; CDR3aa: CASSQDSGYSPLHF; CDR3nt: TGTGCCAGCAGTCAGGACAGCGGGTATTCACCCCTCCACTTT
abundance: .; v_gene: TRBV21-1; j_gene: TRBJ1-3; d_gene: .; CDR3aa: CASSKGPSGNTIYF; CDR3nt: TGTGCCAGCAGCAAGGGTCCGTCTGGAAACACCATATATTTT
abundance: .; v_gene: TRBV7-9; j_gene: TRBJ2-7; d_gene: TRBD1; CDR3aa: CASSQGQVWPYEQYF; CDR3nt: TGTGCCAGCAGCCAAGGACAGGTTTGGCCCTACGAGCAGTACTTC
abundance: .; v_gene: TRBV5-1; j_gene: TRBJ2-5; d_gene: TRBD2; CDR3aa: CASSPGLAQETQYF; CDR3nt: TGCGCCAGCAGCCCGGGACTAGCCCAAGAGACCCAGTACTTC
abundance: .; v_gene: TRBV2; j_gene: TRBJ2-5; d_gene: .; CDR3aa: CASTGGRGETQYF; CDR3nt: TGTGCCAGCACCGGGGGCCGGGGAGAGACCCAGTACTTC
abundance: few; v_gene: TRBV6-1; j_gene: TRBJ1-1; d_gene: TRBD1; CDR3aa: CASSGTGGWNAFF; CDR3nt: TGTGCCAGCAGTGGGACAGGGGGCTGGAATGCTTTCTTT
abundance: .; v_gene: TRBV7-2; j_gene: TRBJ2-1; d_gene: .; CDR3aa: CASSLSASHNEQFF; CDR3nt: TGTGCCAGCAGCTTATCGGCTAGCCACAATGAGCAGTTCTTC
abundance: .; v_gene: TRBV5-6; j_gene: TRBJ1-4; d_gene: .; CDR3aa: CASSLGVPGIGEKLFF; CDR3nt: TGTGCCAGCAGCTTGGGAGTGCCAGGGATAGGTGAAAAACTGTTTTTT
abundance: .; v_gene: TRBV6-6; j_gene: TRBJ1-2; d_gene: .; CDR3aa: CASSPDSSNGYTF; CDR3nt: TGTGCCAGCAGCCCTGACTCGTCTAACGGCTACACCTTC
abundance: once; v_gene: TRBV30; j_gene: TRBJ1-2; d_gene: .; CDR3aa: CAWSVSGLADGYTF; CDR3nt: TGTGCCTGGAGTGTGAGCGGTTTGGCGGATGGCTACACCTTC
abundance: few; v_gene: TRBV5-4; j_gene: TRBJ1-2; d_gene: .; CDR3aa: CASSSKRGNYGYTF; CDR3nt: TGTGCCAGCAGCTCCAAACGGGGTAACTATGGCTACACCTTC
abundance: .; v_gene: TRBV19; j_gene: TRBJ1-2; d_gene: .; CDR3aa: CASSIVVQYGYTF; CDR3nt: TGTGCCAGTAGTATAGTAGTGCAATATGGCTACACCTTC
abundance: .; v_gene: TRBV19; j_gene: TRBJ1-4; d_gene: .; CDR3aa: CASRLGTTNEKLFF; CDR3nt: TGTGCCAGTAGGTTGGGAACAACTAATGAAAAACTGTTTTTT
abundance: .; v_gene: TRBV7-6; j_gene: TRBJ2-6; d_gene: TRBD1; CDR3aa: CASSLDGTGSGANVLTF; CDR3nt: TGTGCCAGCAGCTTAGACGGGACAGGGTCTGGGGCCAACGTCCTGACTTTC
abundance: .; v_gene: TRBV11-3; j_gene: TRBJ2-3; d_gene: .; CDR3aa: CASSLTAEGWNTDTQYF; CDR3nt: TGTGCCAGCAGCTTAACGGCGGAGGGATGGAACACAGATACGCAGTATTTT
abundance: .; v_gene: TRBV18; j_gene: TRBJ1-1; d_gene: .; CDR3aa: CASSLSLDTEAFF; CDR3nt: TGTGCCAGCTCACTTTCCCTGGACACTGAAGCTTTCTTT
abundance: .; v_gene: TRBV7-9; j_gene: TRBJ2-3; d_gene: .; CDR3aa: CASSLVGQSTDTQYF; CDR3nt: TGTGCCAGCAGCTTAGTAGGTCAGTCCACAGATACGCAGTATTTT
abundance: .; v_gene: TRBV5-4; j_gene: TRBJ1-1; d_gene: .; CDR3aa: CASSERTTEAFF; CDR3nt: TGTGCCAGCAGCGAGAGGACAACTGAAGCTTTCTTT
abundance: .; v_gene: TRBV7-2; j_gene: TRBJ2-4; d_gene: TRBD2; CDR3aa: CASSYPGGFQYF; CDR3nt: TGTGCCAGCAGCTACCCGGGGGGGTTTCAGTACTTC
abundance: once; v_gene: TRBV5-4; j_gene: TRBJ2-7; d_gene: TRBD2; CDR3aa: CASSRGLAGTSYEQYF; CDR3nt: TGTGCCAGCAGCAGGGGACTAGCGGGAACTTCCTACGAGCAGTACTTC
abundance: once; v_gene: TRBV19; j_gene: TRBJ1-4; d_gene: TRBD1; CDR3aa: CASSVGTGIDGEKLFF; CDR3nt: TGTGCCAGTAGTGTCGGGACAGGGATCGACGGCGAAAAACTGTTTTTT
abundance: .; v_gene: TRBV30; j_gene: TRBJ2-2; d_gene: TRBD2; CDR3aa: CAWSRTRDTGELFF; CDR3nt: TGTGCCTGGAGCAGGACTAGGGACACCGGGGAGCTGTTTTTT
abundance: once; v_gene: TRBV11-2; j_gene: TRBJ2-7; d_gene: TRBD1; CDR3aa: CASSLGPGGQYEQYF; CDR3nt: TGTGCCAGCAGCTTAGGGCCAGGGGGCCAGTACGAGCAGTACTTC
abundance: .; v_gene: TRBV19; j_gene: TRBJ1-2; d_gene: TRBD1; CDR3aa: CASSRDRVGYGYTF; CDR3nt: TGTGCCAGTAGTAGAGACAGGGTTGGCTATGGCTACACCTTC
abundance: .; v_gene: TRBV7-2; j_gene: TRBJ2-3; d_gene: TRBD2; CDR3aa: CASSLGLAVTDTQYF; CDR3nt: TGTGCCAGCAGCCTGGGACTAGCGGTAACAGATACGCAGTATTTT
abundance: few; v_gene: TRBV6-4; j_gene: TRBJ1-1; d_gene: TRBD1; CDR3aa: CASSFTGQTEAFF; CDR3nt: TGTGCCAGCAGTTTTACGGGACAGACCGAAGCTTTCTTT
abundance: .; v_gene: TRBV6-5; j_gene: TRBJ2-7; d_gene: TRBD1; CDR3aa: CASSYQTGNYEQYF; CDR3nt: TGTGCCAGCAGTTACCAGACAGGGAACTACGAGCAGTACTTC
abundance: .; v_gene: TRBV29-1; j_gene: TRBJ1-2; d_gene: TRBD1; CDR3aa: CSVLQFPGQGKGYTF; CDR3nt: TGCAGCGTTCTCCAATTCCCGGGACAGGGGAAAGGCTACACCTTC
abundance: .; v_gene: TRBV18; j_gene: TRBJ2-3; d_gene: .; CDR3aa: CASSPAGSSTDTQYF; CDR3nt: TGTGCCAGCTCACCAGCGGGGTCTAGCACAGATACGCAGTATTTT